This T cell receptor beta chain was found in a study of T-cell reconstitution after alpha-beta-depleted transplantation in children. The TCRbeta library was prepared with unique molecular identifiers. One entry per CDR3 protein results from TCRdb running MiXCR on the PCR reads. Found here are 600,000 to 800,000 distinct CDR3 sequences, about 12% of them singletons; the top ten hold 0.79%. This clonotype came up a few times. Its antigen is still unknown. The CDR3 is made up of 13 amino acids. After removal of 7 bases from V and 9 bases from J, the junction contained 7 bases not matched to a gene. General study results and limits: In patients about two months after transplant, alpha-beta T cells reportedly arose from several hundred expanded graft clones. Several patients had high TCRbeta diversity at day 60; it came from surviving recipient T cells and thymic progenitors.

This clonotype was sampled from a girl aged 2-9 years with congenital amegakaryocytic thrombocytopenia, due to receive a stem cell transplant. The chain recombines TRBV12-3 or TRBV12-4 with TRBJ2-1, with TRBD2 matching over 9 bases. The sample consisted of PBMCs, taken before TCRalphabeta/CD19-depleted stem cell transplant. CDR3 sequence reads: CASTGGRAGEQFF. The CDR3 bases are TGTGCCAGCACCGGCGGGAGGGCCGGTGAGCAGTTCTTC.